This T cell receptor beta chain was sequenced for a study of T cell changes during pregnancy in multiple sclerosis. TCRdb keeps only in-frame clones here, not all; method: immunoSEQ multiplex PCR. The profile covers about 76,000 clones, with approximately 90% appearing a single time and 1.5% to 2% taken by the ten largest. The CDR3 is made up of 15 amino acids. Trimming took 2 bases from V and 4 from J; bases not matched to a gene: 4. Germline V gene lookup returns CDR1 GTSNPN and CDR2 SVGIG (reference sequence). The TCR originated in a female donor in good health, enrolled as a control in a pregnancy study. V usage is TRBV30 and J usage is TRBJ2-1, with TRBD1 matching over 11 bases. Sample: peripheral blood, taken in the first trimester of pregnancy. The CDR3 bases are TGTGCCTGGAGTAGGGACAGGGGGGTTTACAATGAGCAGTTCTTC. This encodes CAWSRDRGVYNEQFF.